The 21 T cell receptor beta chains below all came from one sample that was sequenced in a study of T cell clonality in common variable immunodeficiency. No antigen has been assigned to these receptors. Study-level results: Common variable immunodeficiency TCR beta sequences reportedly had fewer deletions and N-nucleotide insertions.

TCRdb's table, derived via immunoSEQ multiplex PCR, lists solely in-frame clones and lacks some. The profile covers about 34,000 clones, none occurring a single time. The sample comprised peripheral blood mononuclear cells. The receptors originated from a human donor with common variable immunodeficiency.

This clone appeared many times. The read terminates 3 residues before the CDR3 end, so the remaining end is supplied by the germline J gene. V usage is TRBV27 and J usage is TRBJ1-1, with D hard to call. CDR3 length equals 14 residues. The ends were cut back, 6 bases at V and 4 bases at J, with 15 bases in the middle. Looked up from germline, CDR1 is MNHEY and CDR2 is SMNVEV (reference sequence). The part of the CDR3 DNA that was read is TGTGCCAGCAGCCTAGTCCCCCGGGGCACTGAA. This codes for CASSLVPRGTE. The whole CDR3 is CASSLVPRGTEAFF.

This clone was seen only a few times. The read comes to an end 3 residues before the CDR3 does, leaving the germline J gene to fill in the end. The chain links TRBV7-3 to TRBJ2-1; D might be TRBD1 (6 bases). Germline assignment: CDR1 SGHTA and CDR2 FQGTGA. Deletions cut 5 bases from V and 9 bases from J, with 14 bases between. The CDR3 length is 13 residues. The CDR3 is CASSRQGTGEQFF. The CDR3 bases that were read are TGTGCCAGCAGCAGGCAGGGGACCGGTGAG. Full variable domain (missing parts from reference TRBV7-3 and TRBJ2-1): GAGVSQTPSNKVTEKGKYVELRCDPISGHTALYWYRQSLGQGPEFLIYFQGTGAADDSGLPNDRFFAVRPEGSVSTLKIQRTERGDSAVYLCASSRQGTGEQFFGPGTRLTVL.

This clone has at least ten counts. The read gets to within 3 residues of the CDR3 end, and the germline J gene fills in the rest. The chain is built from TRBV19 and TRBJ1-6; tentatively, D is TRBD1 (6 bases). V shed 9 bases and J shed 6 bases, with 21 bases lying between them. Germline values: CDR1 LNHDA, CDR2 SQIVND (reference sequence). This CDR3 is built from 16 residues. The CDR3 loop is CASTGQGLAFNSPLHF. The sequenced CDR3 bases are TGTGCCAGCACGGGACAAGGGCTCGCCTTTAATTCACCC.

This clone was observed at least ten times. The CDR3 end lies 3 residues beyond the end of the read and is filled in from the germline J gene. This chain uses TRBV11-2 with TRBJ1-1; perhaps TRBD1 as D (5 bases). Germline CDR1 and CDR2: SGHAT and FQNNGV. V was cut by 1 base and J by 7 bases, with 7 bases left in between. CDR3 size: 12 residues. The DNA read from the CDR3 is TGTGCCAGCAGCTTAGGGGGGGGTGAA. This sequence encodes CASSLGGGE. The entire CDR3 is CASSLGGGEAFF.

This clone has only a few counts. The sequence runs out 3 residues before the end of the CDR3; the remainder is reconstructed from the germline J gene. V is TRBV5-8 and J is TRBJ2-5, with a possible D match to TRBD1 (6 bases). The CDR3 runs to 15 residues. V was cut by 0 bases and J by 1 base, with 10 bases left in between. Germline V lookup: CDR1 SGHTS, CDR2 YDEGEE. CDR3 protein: CASSLAGQSQETQYF. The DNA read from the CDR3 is TGTGCCAGCAGCTTGGCCGGACAGAGCCAAGAGACC.

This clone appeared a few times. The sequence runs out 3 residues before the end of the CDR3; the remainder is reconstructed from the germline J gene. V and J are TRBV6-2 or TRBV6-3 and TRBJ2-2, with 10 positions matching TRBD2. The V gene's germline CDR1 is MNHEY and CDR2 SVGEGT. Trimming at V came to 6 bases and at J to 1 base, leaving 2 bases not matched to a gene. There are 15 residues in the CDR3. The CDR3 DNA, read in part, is TGTGCCAGCAGCGGACTAGCGGTGAACACCGGGGAG. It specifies CASSGLAVNTGE. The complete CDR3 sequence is CASSGLAVNTGELFF.

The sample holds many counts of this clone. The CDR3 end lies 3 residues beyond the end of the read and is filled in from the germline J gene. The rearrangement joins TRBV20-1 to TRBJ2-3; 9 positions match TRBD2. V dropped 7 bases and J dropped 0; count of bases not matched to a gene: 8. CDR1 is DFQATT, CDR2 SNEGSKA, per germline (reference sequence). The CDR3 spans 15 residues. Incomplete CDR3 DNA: TGCAGTGTTCCCCCGACTAGCGGAAGCACAGATACG. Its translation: CSVPPTSGSTDT. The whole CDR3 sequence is CSVPPTSGSTDTQYF.

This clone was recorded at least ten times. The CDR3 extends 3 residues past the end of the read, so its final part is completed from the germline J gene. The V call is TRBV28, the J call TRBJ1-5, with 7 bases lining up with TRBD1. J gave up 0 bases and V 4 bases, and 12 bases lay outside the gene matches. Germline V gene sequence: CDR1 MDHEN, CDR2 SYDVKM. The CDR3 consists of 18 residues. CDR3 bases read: TGTGCCAGCAGTTACTGGACAGGCTTGTACTTTAGCAATCAGCCC. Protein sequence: CASSYWTGLYFSNQP. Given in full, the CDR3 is CASSYWTGLYFSNQPQHF.

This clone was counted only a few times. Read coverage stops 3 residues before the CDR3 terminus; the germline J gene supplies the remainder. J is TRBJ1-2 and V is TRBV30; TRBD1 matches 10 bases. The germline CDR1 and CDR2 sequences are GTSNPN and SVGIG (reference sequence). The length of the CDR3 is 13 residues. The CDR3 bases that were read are TGTGCCTGGAGTGTACGGACAGGGGGAGGC. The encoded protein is CAWSVRTGGG. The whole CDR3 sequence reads CAWSVRTGGGYTF.

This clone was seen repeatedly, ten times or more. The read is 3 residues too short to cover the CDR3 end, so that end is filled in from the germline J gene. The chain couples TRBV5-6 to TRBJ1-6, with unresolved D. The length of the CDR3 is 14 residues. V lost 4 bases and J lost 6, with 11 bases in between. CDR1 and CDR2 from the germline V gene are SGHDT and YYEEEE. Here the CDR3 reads CASSRRGVNSPLHF. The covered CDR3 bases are TGTGCCAGCAGCCGGCGGGGTGTTAATTCACCC.

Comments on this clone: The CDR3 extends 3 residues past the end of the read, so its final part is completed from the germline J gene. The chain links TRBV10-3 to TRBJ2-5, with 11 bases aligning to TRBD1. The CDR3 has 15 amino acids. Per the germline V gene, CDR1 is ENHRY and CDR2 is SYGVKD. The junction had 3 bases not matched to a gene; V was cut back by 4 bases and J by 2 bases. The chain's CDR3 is CAISGTGGLQETQYF. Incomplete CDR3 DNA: TGTGCCATCAGTGGGACAGGGGGCCTACAAGAGACC.

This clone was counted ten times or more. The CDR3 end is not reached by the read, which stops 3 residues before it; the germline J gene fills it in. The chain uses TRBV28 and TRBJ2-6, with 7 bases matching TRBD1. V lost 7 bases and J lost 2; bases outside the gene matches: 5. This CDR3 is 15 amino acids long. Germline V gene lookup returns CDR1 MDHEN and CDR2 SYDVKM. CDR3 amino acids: CASNFRGTGANVLTF. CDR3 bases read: TGTGCCAGCAATTTCAGGGGGACTGGGGCCAACGTC. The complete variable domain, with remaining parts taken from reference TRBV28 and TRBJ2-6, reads DVKVTQSSRYLVKRTGEKVFLECVQDMDHENMFWYRQDPGLGLRLIYFSYDVKMKEKGDIPEGYSVSREKKERFSLILESASTNQTSMYLCASNFRGTGANVLTFGAGSRLTVL.

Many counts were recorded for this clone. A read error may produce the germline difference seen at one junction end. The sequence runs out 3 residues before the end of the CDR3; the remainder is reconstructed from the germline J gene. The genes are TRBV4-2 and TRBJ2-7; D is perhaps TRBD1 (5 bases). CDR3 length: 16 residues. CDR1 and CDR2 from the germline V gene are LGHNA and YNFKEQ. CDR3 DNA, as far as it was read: TGCGCCAGCAGCCCCCTTCTAGGGGAAACCCCCTACGAG. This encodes CASSPLLGETPYE. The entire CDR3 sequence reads CASSPLLGETPYEQYF.

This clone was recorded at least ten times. Incomplete CDR3 DNA: TGTGCCAGCAAAGGATTAGCGGCGGCAGATACG. Protein product: CASKGLAAADT. The whole CDR3 protein is CASKGLAAADTQYF. This chain connects TRBV2 to TRBJ2-3, with D possibly being TRBD2 (6 bases). The read falls 3 residues short of the CDR3 end, and the missing part is taken from the germline J gene. Trimming shortened V by 7 bases and J by 4 bases, and 15 bases separated the two germline ends. This CDR3 is built from 14 residues. Per germline, CDR1 SNHLY and CDR2 FYNNEI.

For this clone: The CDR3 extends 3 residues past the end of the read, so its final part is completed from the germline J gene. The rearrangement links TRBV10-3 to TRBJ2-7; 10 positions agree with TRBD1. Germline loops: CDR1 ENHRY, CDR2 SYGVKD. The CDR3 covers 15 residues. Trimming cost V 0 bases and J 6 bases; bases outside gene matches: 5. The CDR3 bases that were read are TGTGCCATCAGTGAGTCCGACAGGGGGCAAGGCGAG. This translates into CAISESDRGQGE. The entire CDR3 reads CAISESDRGQGEQYF.

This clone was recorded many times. The sequenced part of the CDR3 DNA is TGCAGTGCTGCCGCGGGGAACACTGAA. It specifies CSAAAGNTE. The whole CDR3 sequence is CSAAAGNTEAFF. This chain links TRBV20-1 with TRBJ1-1; no clear D gene. The CDR3 extends 3 residues past the end of the read, so its final part is completed from the germline J gene. V lost 5 bases and J lost 1, with 8 bases in between. The CDR3 extends over 12 amino acids. Germline V CDR1 and CDR2: DFQATT, SNEGSKA (reference sequence).

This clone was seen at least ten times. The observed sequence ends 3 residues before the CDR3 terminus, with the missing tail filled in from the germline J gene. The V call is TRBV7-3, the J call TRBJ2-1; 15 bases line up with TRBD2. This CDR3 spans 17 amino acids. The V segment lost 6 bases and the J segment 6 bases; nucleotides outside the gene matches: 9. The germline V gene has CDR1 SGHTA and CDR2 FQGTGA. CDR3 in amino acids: CASSSRGTSGGRNEQFF. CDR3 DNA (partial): TGTGCCAGCAGTTCTCGAGGGACTAGCGGGGGGCGCAATGAG.

CDR3 protein: CASRIAGGETQYF. The DNA read from the CDR3 is TGCGCCAGCAGAATAGCGGGGGGAGAGACC. The chain carries TRBV10-2 and TRBJ2-5, with 10 bases identical to TRBD2. The missing CDR3 end, 3 residues past where the read stops, is filled in from the germline J gene. Trimming cost V 6 bases and J 4 bases; bases outside gene matches: 2. The germline gives CDR1 WSHSY, CDR2 SAAADI. The CDR3 is 13 amino acids.

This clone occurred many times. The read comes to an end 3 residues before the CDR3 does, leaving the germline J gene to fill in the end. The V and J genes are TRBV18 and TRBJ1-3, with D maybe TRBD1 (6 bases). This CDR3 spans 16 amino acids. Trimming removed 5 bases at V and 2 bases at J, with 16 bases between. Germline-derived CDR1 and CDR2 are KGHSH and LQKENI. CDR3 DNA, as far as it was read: TGTGCCAGCTCATTAGGCAGGGGTCGCGCTGGAAACACC. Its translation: CASSLGRGRAGNT. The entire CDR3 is CASSLGRGRAGNTIYF. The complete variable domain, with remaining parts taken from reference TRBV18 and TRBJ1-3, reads NAGVMQNPRHLVRRRGQEARLRCSPMKGHSHVYWYRQLPEEGLKFMVYLQKENIIDESGMPKERFSAEFPKEGPSILRIQQVVRGDSAAYFCASSLGRGRAGNTIYFGEGSWLTVV.

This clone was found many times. CDR3 residues: CAWSGFRGQGASYNEQFF. CDR3 bases read: TGTGCCTGGAGTGGATTTCGGGGCCAGGGGGCCTCCTACAATGAG. The chain couples TRBV30 to TRBJ2-1; 8 bases agree with TRBD1. The read falls 3 residues short of the CDR3 end, and the missing part is taken from the germline J gene. V dropped 1 base and J dropped 0; count of bases not matched to a gene: 11. The CDR3 runs 18 residues. The germline V gene encodes CDR1 GTSNPN and CDR2 SVGIG (reference sequence).

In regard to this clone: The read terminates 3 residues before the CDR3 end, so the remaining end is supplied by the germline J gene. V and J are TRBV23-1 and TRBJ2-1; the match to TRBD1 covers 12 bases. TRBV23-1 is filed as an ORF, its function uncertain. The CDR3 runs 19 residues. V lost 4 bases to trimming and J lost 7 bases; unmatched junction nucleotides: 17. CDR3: CASSLFRDRGQDKGNEQFF. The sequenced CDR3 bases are TGCGCCAGCAGTCTTTTCCGGGACAGGGGGCAGGATAAGGGAAATGAG.